The TCR beta chain described here comes from a study of fetal regulatory T cell absence and autoimmunity. Points from the study as a whole: Cord blood and pancreas showed broadly similar TRB gene family usage.

This clone was seen a handful of times. Its target is not known. The V end lost 0 bases, the J end lost 2 bases, and 8 bases lay between the germline ends. Germline V gives CDR1 SGDLS, CDR2 YYNGEE. The length of the CDR3 is 14 residues. This was a survey-level run. The table came from immunoSEQ multiplex PCR; TCRdb's copy has only in-frame clones and leaves some out. The data hold about 50,000 clones, with roughly four fifths observed a single time. Sequenced material: cord blood. The chain links TRBV9 to TRBJ2-5; either TRBD1 or TRBD2 may supply D (5 bases each). This receptor was obtained from a newborn boy with IPEX syndrome. CDR3: CASSVAGAQETQYF. CDR3 nucleotide sequence: TGTGCCAGCAGCGTAGCCGGGGCGCAAGAGACCCAGTACTTC.